These 9 T cell receptor beta chains came from one sample sequenced in a study of CD8 T cells in ankylosing spondylitis. From the 5' RACE reads, TCRdb called clonotypes with MiXCR, one entry per CDR3 protein. The repertoire consists of about 39,000 distinct CDR3 sequences, with around 3% occurring once and the leading ten covering approximately 3%. The sample was blood, either unsorted or a sorted T cell fraction (not recorded which). The source of these receptors is a male donor with ankylosing spondylitis or in good health (not recorded which).

This clonotype was counted ten times or more. This sequence joins TRBV9 and TRBJ2-4; D unclear. From germline, CDR1 is SGDLS and CDR2 YYNGEE. There are 18 residues in the CDR3. Trimming left V 5 bases short and J 0 bases short, with 21 bases between. In DNA form, the CDR3 reads TGTGCCAGCAGTCTCCCGGTACTCTTCACCCTAGCCAAAAACATTCAGTACTTC. This sequence encodes CASSLPVLFTLAKNIQYF. The complete variable domain, with remaining parts taken from reference TRBV9 and TRBJ2-4, reads DSGVTQTPKHLITATGQRVTLRCSPRSGDLSVYWYQQSLDQGLQFLIQYYNGEERAKGNILERFSAQQFPDLHSELNLSSLELGDSALYFCASSLPVLFTLAKNIQYFGAGTRLSVL.

This clonotype was seen many times. V is TRBV9 and J is TRBJ2-1, with 10 bases lining up with TRBD2. Germline CDR1 is SGDLS and CDR2 is YYNGEE. The ends lost 0 bases at V and 4 bases at J; junction bases unmatched: 13. This CDR3 comprises 19 residues. The CDR3 DNA follows: TGTGCCAGCAGCGTAGGTGGTGGGCCTAGCGGGGGTCATTACAATGAGCAGTTCTTC. It yields the protein CASSVGGGPSGGHYNEQFF.

There are many counts of this clonotype. The genes are TRBV9 and TRBJ2-1; 9 positions agree with TRBD2. Germline trimming cut 1 base from V and 6 bases from J; bases unmatched to any gene: 5. Germline CDR1 is SGDLS and CDR2 is YYNGEE. The CDR3 runs to 15 residues. The CDR3 is CASSVQGLAFNEQFF. The CDR3 DNA reads TGTGCCAGCAGCGTACAGGGACTAGCATTCAATGAGCAGTTCTTC.

This clonotype occurred many times. The chain employs TRBV9 and TRBJ2-1; D unclear. This CDR3 spans 13 amino acids. Trimming shortened V by 0 bases and J by 4 bases, and 5 bases separated the two germline ends. Germline CDR1 reads SGDLS; CDR2 reads YYNGEE. The CDR3 sequence: CASSVDGYNEQFF. The CDR3 bases are TGTGCCAGCAGCGTAGATGGGTACAATGAGCAGTTCTTC.

This clonotype appeared a few times. This rearrangement joins TRBV9 to TRBJ2-3, with 10 bases identical to TRBD2. Trimming at V came to 5 bases and at J to 2 bases, leaving 5 bases not matched to a gene. The CDR3 length is 15 residues. Germline-derived CDR1 and CDR2 are SGDLS and YYNGEE. In DNA form, the CDR3 reads TGTGCCAGCAGTTTTAGCGGGAGGCTCACAGATACGCAGTATTTT. Translating it yields CASSFSGRLTDTQYF.

In its sample, this clonotype was seen many times. The chain carries TRBV9 and TRBJ2-1; tentatively, D is TRBD1 or TRBD2 (5 bases each). CDR3 size: 16 residues. V was shortened by 4 bases and J by 2 bases, with 16 bases between the two germline ends. CDR1 and CDR2 (germline): SGDLS, YYNGEE. The CDR3 nucleotides read TGTGCCAGCAGCTCTCGTACCCCGGGACCCTACAATGAGCAGTTCTTC. This translates into CASSSRTPGPYNEQFF.

The table lists this clonotype with many counts. This CDR3 is CASSVRPATDTQYF. The CDR3 nucleotides are TGTGCCAGCAGCGTGAGGCCGGCCACAGATACGCAGTATTTT. V usage is TRBV9 and J usage is TRBJ2-3; D remains ambiguous. Trimming took off 2 bases at V and 2 bases at J, with 9 bases between the two ends. The CDR3 spans 14 residues. The germline V gene encodes CDR1 SGDLS and CDR2 YYNGEE.

This clonotype was counted many times. The J gene is TRBJ1-6, the V gene TRBV9; D remains unclear. The V and J ends lost 0 bases and 9 bases respectively, with 13 bases between them. Per germline, CDR1 SGDLS and CDR2 YYNGEE. This CDR3 is built from 15 residues. CDR3: CASSVGDTVRSPLHF. CDR3 coding DNA: TGTGCCAGCAGCGTAGGAGATACCGTCCGTTCACCCCTCCACTTT.

This clonotype was seen repeatedly, ten times or more. The chain recombines TRBV9 with TRBJ2-1, with 13 bases matching TRBD2. This CDR3 region has 18 residues. V shed 4 bases, J shed 5 bases, and the junction held 12 bases outside the gene matches. Germline CDR1 reads SGDLS; CDR2 reads YYNGEE. The CDR3 coding sequence is TGTGCCAGCAGCACCTCCGGGACTAGCGGGACAATGAACAATGAGCAGTTCTTC. Translating it yields CASSTSGTSGTMNNEQFF.